A selection of T cell receptor beta chains follows, all from one sample in a study of technical replicates of blood from several donors. TCRdb keeps only in-frame clones here, not all; method: immunoSEQ multiplex PCR. This sample has 66,000 or so clones, with 95% to 98% found just once. The specimen sequenced was T cells isolated from PBMCs. The receptor source for this set is a human donor in good health. CDR3s include the opening cysteine and the closing phenylalanine or tryptophan.

TRBV7-9	TRBJ2-7	12	CASSQRLSEQYF
TRBV4-1	TRBJ2-6	16	CASSHPGKSGANVLTF
TRBV7-2	TRBJ2-3	15	CASRRGGTGVDTQYF
TRBV14	TRBJ1-3	16	CASSTRTGGSGNTIYF
TRBV6-6	TRBJ2-2	14	CASSVRGATGELFF
TRBV13	TRBJ2-7	17	CASSLVGFGTTRYEQYF
TRBV6-5	TRBJ2-5	13	CASSAWQGETQYF
TRBV10-1	TRBJ2-2	15	CASGTGGRPDGELFF
TRBV6-1	TRBJ1-3	15	CASSLDSHSGNTIYF
TRBV27	TRBJ2-7	16	CASSSHNSGQGDEQYF
TRBV7-7	TRBJ2-3	15	CASSLGVVAIDTQYF
TRBV19	TRBJ2-7	14	CASSPGQGKDEQYF
TRBV4-1	TRBJ1-2	18	CASSQDLSNRGFNYGYTF
TRBV7-9	TRBJ1-5	13	CASSRDSQGIQHF
TRBV4-1	TRBJ1-6	17	CASSQDDSPPYNSPLHF
TRBV7-6	TRBJ1-5	15	CASSPVDTVGQPQHF
TRBV27	TRBJ2-2	15	CASSLYIPGSGELFF
TRBV30	TRBJ1-1	13	CAWSPGFPTEAFF
TRBV4-1	TRBJ2-1	17	CASSQYIGSSSYNEQFF
TRBV6-5	TRBJ2-1	12	CASSSAGNEQFF
TRBV6-4	TRBJ2-1	14	CASSDLAGDRGRFF
TRBV5-8	TRBJ2-5	15	CASSLGDRGRETQYF
TRBV11-2	TRBJ1-6	13	CASSPRGGGRFHF
TRBV4-1	TRBJ1-3	16	CASSQETVSSGNTIYF
TRBV2	TRBJ1-2	16	CASSESSGGDSYGYTF
TRBV11-2	TRBJ2-1	13	CASSQDRGNEQFF
TRBV2	TRBJ2-1	10	CASRLGVQFF
TRBV10-3	TRBJ2-3	17	CAISPMEGTEGTDTQYF
TRBV7-8	TRBJ1-5	13	CASSYEGYQPQHF
TRBV5-1	TRBJ1-4	15	CASSFHGATNEKLFF
TRBV5-1	TRBJ2-7	11	CASMGEYEQYF
TRBV27	TRBJ2-2	15	CASSLGLVETGELFF
TRBV4-2	TRBJ2-5	16	CASSRLLAGAQETQYF
TRBV10-3	TRBJ2-7	13	CAISATATYEQYF
TRBV5-1	TRBJ1-1	13	CASADIKNTEAFF
TRBV10-1	TRBJ2-5	15	CASSRDRGGQETQYF
TRBV28	TRBJ2-7	16	CASGKLPGLVIPEQYF
TRBV5-1	TRBJ1-2	15	CASSWGLQGGGGYTF
TRBV7-9	TRBJ1-1	13	CASERGTNTEAFF
TRBV18	TRBJ1-2	13	CASSPYRIRGYTF
TRBV6-5	TRBJ2-1	15	CASSQTGSTLNEQFF
TRBV18	TRBJ1-2	15	CASSPPAVTGYGYTF
TRBV10-1	TRBJ1-3	18	CASSAPGQAVSYGNTIYF
TRBV30	TRBJ1-1	12	CAWSDQNTEAFF
TRBV28	TRBJ2-1	16	CASSWISPSGYNEQFF
TRBV12-5	TRBJ1-2	15	CASGPGGGEAYGYTF
TRBV9	TRBJ2-7	14	CASSPGLLQGEQYF